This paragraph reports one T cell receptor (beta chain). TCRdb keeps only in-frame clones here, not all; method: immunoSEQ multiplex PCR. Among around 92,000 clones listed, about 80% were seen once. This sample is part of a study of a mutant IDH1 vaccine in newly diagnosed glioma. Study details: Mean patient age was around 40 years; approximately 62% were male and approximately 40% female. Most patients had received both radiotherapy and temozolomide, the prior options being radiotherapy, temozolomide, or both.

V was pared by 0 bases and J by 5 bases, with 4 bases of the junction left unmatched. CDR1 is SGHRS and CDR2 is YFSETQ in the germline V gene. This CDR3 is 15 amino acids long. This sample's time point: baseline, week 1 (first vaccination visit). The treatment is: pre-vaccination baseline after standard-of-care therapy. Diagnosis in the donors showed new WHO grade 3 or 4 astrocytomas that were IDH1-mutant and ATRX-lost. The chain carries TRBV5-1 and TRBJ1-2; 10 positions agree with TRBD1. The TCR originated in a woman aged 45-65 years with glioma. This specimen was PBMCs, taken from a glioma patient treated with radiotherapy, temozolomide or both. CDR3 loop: CASSLGGTGEYGYTF. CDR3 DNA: TGCGCCAGCAGCTTGGGAGGGACAGGGGAGTATGGCTACACCTTC.